The entry below gives a single T cell receptor beta chain sequence along with its context. Antigen unknown. This record belongs to a study of PD-1 blockade in classical Hodgkin lymphoma. The CDR3 is 13 residues long. The V gene's germline CDR1 is SEHNR and CDR2 FQNEAQ (reference sequence). V dropped 5 bases and J dropped 0 bases, with 5 bases sitting between them. Overall study findings and caveats: Patients who responded completely had about the same baseline diversity as newly diagnosed patients. Patients starting nivolumab less than 1 year after ASCT had lower diversity and were excluded from later analyses. Differences between repertoires have undefined causes, possibly disease activity or prior therapy.

Following autologous stem cell transplantation, relapse occurred in every patient, and exposure to brentuximab vedotin varied. Best responses included complete response and partial response; otherwise, the best response was progressive disease. The method was immunoSEQ multiplex PCR; TCRdb's version includes in-frame clones alone and lacks a portion of them. Of 110,000 or so clones in the sample, 80% to 90% were seen once. The material was peripheral blood mononuclear cells (PBMCs), obtained before the second cycle of nivolumab. The clonotype comes from a human donor with classical Hodgkin lymphoma. The chain carries TRBV7-9 and TRBJ1-5; D is ambiguous. CDR3 region: CASSPSSNQPQHF. Here the CDR3 DNA reads TGTGCCAGCAGCCCGTCTAGCAATCAGCCCCAGCATTTT. Supplemented by reference TRBV7-9 and TRBJ1-5, the full variable domain reads DTGVSQNPRHKITKRGQNVTFRCDPISEHNRLYWYRQTLGQGPEFLTYFQNEAQLEKSRLLSDRFSAERPKGSFSTLEIQRTEQGDSAMYLCASSPSSNQPQHFGDGTRLSIL.